A selection of T cell receptor beta chains follows, all from one sample in a study of PD-1 blockade in classical Hodgkin lymphoma. Repertoires were generated with immunoSEQ multiplex PCR, while TCRdb's copy carries only in-frame clones and drops some. The table lists over 6,500 clones, 84% of them singletons, with roughly an eighth in the top ten. Sequencing used peripheral blood mononuclear cells (PBMCs), obtained at baseline. These TCRs come from a human donor with classical Hodgkin lymphoma. Each CDR3 is given with its conserved first and last residue. A D gene is named only where the DNA matches it firmly. Expanded clones get a size class; other rows say once, few or many, or leave the size out.

d_call j_call v_call clone_size cdr3_aa cdr3_nt
TRBD1 TRBJ2-3 TRBV5-1 - CASVKVGQVEEDTQYF TGCGCCAGCGTAAAGGTGGGACAGGTTGAGGAAGATACGCAGTATTTT
TRBD1 TRBJ1-1 TRBV2 once CASSERGGTGRNTEAFF TGTGCCAGCAGTGAGAGAGGGGGGACAGGGAGGAACACTGAAGCTTTCTTT
TRBD2 TRBJ2-5 TRBV10-3 - CAITASGQETQYF TGTGCCATCACCGCTAGCGGTCAAGAGACCCAGTACTTC
- TRBJ1-4 TRBV30 - CAWGRVQATNEKLFF TGTGCCTGGGGCCGCGTACAGGCAACTAATGAAAAACTGTTTTTT
- TRBJ2-5 TRBV12-5 - CASGLGLGVRETQYF TGTGCTAGTGGTTTGGGGCTAGGGGTCCGAGAGACCCAGTACTTC
TRBD1 TRBJ1-5 TRBV7-2 - CASSYTGTDSNQPQHF TGTGCCAGCAGCTACACCGGGACAGATAGCAATCAGCCCCAGCATTTT
TRBD1 TRBJ1-2 TRBV6-4 few CASSRDRGIGGYTF TGTGCCAGCAGCCGGGACAGGGGAATTGGGGGCTACACCTTC
- TRBJ2-7 TRBV6-5 - CASSDSYEQYF TGTGCCAGCAGCGATTCCTACGAGCAGTACTTC
- TRBJ2-1 TRBV7-2 once CASSLVNEQFF TGTGCCAGCAGCTTAGTCAATGAGCAGTTCTTC
- TRBJ2-1 TRBV11-3 - CASSLDLIGAQFF TGTGCCAGCAGCTTAGATTTAATTGGTGCGCAGTTCTTC
TRBD2 TRBJ2-7 TRBV7-9 - CASSLVSSGTYEQYF TGTGCCAGCAGCTTAGTTTCTAGCGGAACCTACGAGCAGTACTTC
TRBD2 TRBJ2-3 TRBV4-2 - CASSQEGRLALVTDTQYF TGTGCCAGCAGCCAAGAGGGCCGACTAGCTCTGGTCACAGATACGCAGTATTTT
TRBD1 TRBJ1-2 TRBV6-6 - CASRDGQALVGYTF TGTGCCAGCAGGGACGGACAGGCCCTGGTGGGCTACACCTTC
- TRBJ1-5 TRBV2 - CASNRDVNQPQHF TGTGCCAGCAATCGGGATGTGAATCAGCCCCAGCATTTT
- TRBJ2-2 TRBV7-2 - CASSLVLGELFF TGTGCCAGCAGCTTAGTTCTCGGGGAGCTGTTTTTT
- TRBJ1-2 TRBV28 - CASSLAGVPGYTF TGTGCCAGCAGTTTGGCAGGGGTCCCTGGCTACACCTTC
TRBD2 TRBJ2-1 TRBV27 - CASSPLRTSGSHEQFF TGTGCCAGCAGTCCCCTTCGGACTAGCGGGAGCCATGAGCAGTTCTTC
TRBD1 TRBJ2-7 TRBV6-1 - CASTFGTDSSYEQYF TGTGCCAGCACCTTCGGGACAGATAGCTCCTACGAGCAGTACTTC
- TRBJ2-5 TRBV6-5 - CASSTGSRETQYF TGTGCCAGCAGTACGGGAAGCCGCGAGACCCAGTACTTC
- TRBJ1-1 TRBV7-2 - CASSLQGMNTEAFF TGTGCCAGCAGCCTTCAGGGGATGAACACTGAAGCTTTCTTT
- TRBJ2-3 TRBV5-4 - CASSLYRGQPADTQYF TGTGCCAGCAGCTTGTACAGAGGACAGCCCGCAGATACGCAGTATTTT
TRBD1 TRBJ2-7 TRBV30 - CAWTGQLSSYEQYF TGTGCCTGGACGGGACAGTTGAGCTCCTACGAGCAGTACTTC
- TRBJ2-7 TRBV15 - CATSRDQGGMGEQYF TGTGCCACCAGCAGAGATCAGGGGGGTATGGGCGAGCAGTACTTC
TRBD1 TRBJ2-1 TRBV6-5 - CASKGQGSYNEQFF TGTGCCAGCAAGGGACAGGGCTCCTACAATGAGCAGTTCTTC
- TRBJ2-1 TRBV5-8 - CARDTRDYNEQFF TGTGCCAGAGACACCAGAGACTACAATGAGCAGTTCTTC
TRBD2 TRBJ2-3 TRBV27 - CASWGGEGPPAHTQYF TGTGCCAGCTGGGGGGGGGAGGGCCCACCCGCGCATACGCAGTATTTT
- TRBJ2-4 TRBV6-1 - CASTWVAKNIQYF TGTGCCAGTACTTGGGTAGCCAAAAACATTCAGTACTTC
- TRBJ1-5 TRBV27 - CASSPSSRGYQPQHF TGTGCCAGCAGCCCATCGAGCAGGGGATATCAGCCCCAGCATTTT
TRBD2 TRBJ2-2 TRBV19 - CASTVGGTGELFF TGTGCCAGTACCGTCGGGGGGACCGGGGAGCTGTTTTTT
TRBD2 TRBJ2-3 TRBV19 - CASSIASGRVGDTQYF TGTGCCAGTAGTATCGCTAGCGGGAGAGTTGGAGATACGCAGTATTTT
TRBD2 TRBJ2-3 TRBV5-6 few CASSSEGLADRDTQYF TGTGCCAGCAGCTCAGAAGGACTAGCGGATAGAGATACGCAGTATTTT
TRBD1 TRBJ2-3 TRBV13 - CASSRTGAGDTQYF TGTGCCAGCAGCAGGACAGGGGCTGGGGATACGCAGTATTTT
- TRBJ2-7 TRBV11-2 - CASSLDRIGRHEQYF TGTGCCAGCAGCTTAGATCGGATAGGGCGCCACGAGCAGTACTTC
TRBD2 TRBJ2-1 TRBV11-2 - CASSYLAGNEQFF TGTGCCAGCTCTTATCTAGCGGGTAATGAGCAGTTCTTC
- TRBJ2-1 TRBV7-9 - CATGTEQFF TGTGCCACCGGGACAGAGCAGTTCTTC
TRBD2 TRBJ2-5 TRBV9 - CASSVDSGRAEETQYF TGTGCCAGCAGCGTAGATAGCGGGAGGGCCGAGGAGACCCAGTACTTC
- TRBJ2-7 TRBV5-4 - CASSHGGGRAHEQYF TGTGCCAGCAGCCACGGGGGCGGAAGGGCCCACGAGCAGTACTTC
- TRBJ2-2 TRBV6-1 - CASSSRDGSGELFF TGTGCCAGCAGTAGCAGGGATGGGTCCGGGGAGCTGTTTTTT
- TRBJ2-6 TRBV6-1 - CASSVEISGANVLTF TGTGCCAGCAGCGTCGAGATCTCTGGGGCCAACGTCCTGACTTTC
TRBD1 TRBJ1-4 TRBV18 - CASSPTAGGGNEKLFF TGTGCCAGCTCACCGACCGCAGGGGGGGGCAATGAAAAACTGTTTTTT
- TRBJ1-1 TRBV30 - CAWSVRAEAFF TGTGCCTGGAGTGTTCGGGCTGAAGCTTTCTTT
- TRBJ2-7 TRBV6-6 - CASSYSPGRSSYEQYF TGTGCCAGCAGTTACTCACCGGGACGGTCCTCCTACGAGCAGTACTTC
TRBD1 TRBJ1-1 TRBV13 - CASSSRESEARQGAFF TGTGCCAGCAGCTCAAGGGAATCGGAGGCCCGACAGGGGGCTTTCTTT
- TRBJ2-1 TRBV30 - CAWSGMESSYNEQFF TGTGCCTGGAGTGGAATGGAGAGCTCCTACAATGAGCAGTTCTTC
TRBD2 TRBJ2-7 TRBV7-8 few CASSLGVGGRRSYEQYF TGTGCCAGCAGCCTTGGGGTTGGCGGGAGAAGGTCCTACGAGCAGTACTTC
TRBD2 TRBJ2-3 TRBV29-1 once CSVEDRLAGTTDTQYF TGCAGCGTTGAAGATAGGCTAGCGGGAACCACAGATACGCAGTATTTT
- TRBJ2-3 TRBV6-6 - CASSVMGEASTDTRYF TGTGCCAGCAGTGTAATGGGGGAGGCAAGCACAGATACGCGGTATTTT
- TRBJ1-2 TRBV9 - CASSVGGDYGYTF TGTGCCAGCAGCGTAGGGGGCGACTATGGCTACACCTTC
- TRBJ2-5 TRBV6-5 - CASSYSTSGETQYF TGTGCCAGCAGTTACTCTACTAGTGGGGAGACCCAGTACTTC
TRBD2 TRBJ2-1 TRBV27 - CASSLLAGGPLPYNEQFF TGTGCCAGCAGTTTATTAGCGGGAGGGCCACTACCCTACAATGAGCAGTTCTTC
TRBD1 TRBJ2-7 TRBV19 - CASSAAGQGSSYEQYF TGTGCCAGTAGTGCTGCTGGACAGGGAAGCTCCTACGAGCAGTACTTC
- TRBJ2-1 TRBV11-2 - CASSLGEGFEQFF TGTGCCAGCAGCTTAGGTGAGGGTTTTGAGCAGTTCTTC
- TRBJ2-7 TRBV19 once CASSRGQGYEQYF TGTGCCAGTAGCCGGGGACAAGGCTACGAGCAGTACTTC
- TRBJ2-1 TRBV7-8 - CASSLVGGVANEQFF TGTGCCAGCAGCTTAGTAGGGGGAGTGGCTAATGAGCAGTTCTTC